Presented here are 10 T cell receptor beta chains from one specimen sequenced in a study of T cell responses to AZD1222 COVID-19 vaccine. The data were produced by immunoSEQ multiplex PCR, yet TCRdb's version contains in-frame clones alone and is incomplete. The profile shows 150,000 to 200,000 clones, approximately 90% of them singletons. The sample in question was peripheral blood, obtained on day 0 of AZD1222 vaccination. The receptors derive from an adult in good health.

This clone was seen once. The gene calls are TRBV19 and TRBJ1-1, with 8 bases that match TRBD1. From germline, CDR1 is LNHDA and CDR2 SQIVND (reference sequence). The CDR3 loop spans 15 amino acids. J lost 0 bases, V lost 5 bases, and 5 bases had no gene match. The CDR3 reads CASSLRQGMNTEAFF. The CDR3 nucleotides read TGTGCCAGTAGTCTCCGACAGGGGATGAACACTGAAGCTTTCTTT.

The J gene is TRBJ2-2, the V gene TRBV5-1; no clear D. The V end lost 3 bases, the J end lost 0 bases, and 6 bases lay between the germline ends. This CDR3 region has 14 residues. Germline CDR1 is SGHRS and CDR2 is YFSETQ. This chain's CDR3 is CASSWLANTGELFF. Written as DNA, the CDR3 is TGCGCCAGCAGCTGGCTAGCGAACACCGGGGAGCTGTTTTTT.

The rearrangement joins TRBV6-2 or TRBV6-3 to TRBJ2-1; D gene unclear. V lost 1 base to trimming and J lost 6 bases, with 7 bases between them. The CDR3 totals 13 residues. The germline CDR1 and CDR2 sequences are MNHEY and SVGEGT. CDR3 residues: CASSYFRFNEQFF. The CDR3 region has the DNA TGTGCCAGCAGTTACTTCAGGTTCAATGAGCAGTTCTTC.

This clone was counted once. V and J are TRBV12-3 or TRBV12-4 and TRBJ2-7; D possibly corresponds to TRBD1 (5 bases). Trimming stripped 6 bases from V and 7 bases from J, with 16 bases between. CDR3 size: 13 residues. CDR3 residues: CASRLRAAGEQYF. The CDR3 nucleotides read TGTGCCAGCAGGCTCAGGGCCGCCGGAGAGCAGTACTTC.

This sequence joins TRBV4-3 and TRBJ2-2; 14 positions agree with TRBD2. Germline CDR1 reads LGHNA; CDR2 reads YSLEER. The CDR3 length is 18 residues. Trimming at V came to 1 base and at J to 2 bases, leaving 3 bases not matched to a gene. The CDR3 DNA follows: TGCGCCAGCAGCCAAGCGGGACTAGCGGGGGCTAACACCGGGGAGCTGTTTTTT. It encodes CASSQAGLAGANTGELFF.

This chain links TRBV5-1 with TRBJ2-5, with D unclear. CDR1 and CDR2 (germline): SGHRS, YFSETQ. Trimming stripped 0 bases from V and 4 bases from J, with 13 bases between. The CDR3 contains 15 residues. CDR3 sequence (DNA): TGCGCCAGCAGCTTGGATGTGGCCCCCGGAGAGACCCAGTACTTC. This encodes CASSLDVAPGETQYF.

The CDR3 sequence is CASSGGTDGHSYEQYF. CDR3 nucleotide sequence: TGCGCCAGCAGTGGCGGGACGGATGGACACTCCTACGAGCAGTACTTC. The chain employs TRBV10-1 and TRBJ2-7; possibly TRBD2 for D (6 bases). Germline lookup yields CDR1 WNHNN and CDR2 SYGVQD (reference sequence). The CDR3 has 16 amino acids. Trimming left V 4 bases short and J 0 bases short, with 16 bases between.

The chain carries TRBV4-3 and TRBJ1-2, with D tentatively TRBD1 (5 bases). Germline V gene sequence: CDR1 LGHNA, CDR2 YSLEER. Trimming left V 0 bases short and J 2 bases short, with 10 bases between. The CDR3 contains 15 residues. The CDR3, as DNA: TGCGCCAGCAGCCAAGACGGGGGACGGAACTATGGCTACACCTTC. As protein: CASSQDGGRNYGYTF.

The V gene is TRBV19, the J gene TRBJ1-2, with D tentatively TRBD1 (5 bases). CDR1 LNHDA and CDR2 SQIVND come from the germline V gene (reference sequence). This CDR3 region has 12 residues. Trimming removed 7 bases at V and 6 bases at J, with 12 bases between. CDR3: CASTGLGDGYTF. For the CDR3, the DNA is TGTGCCAGTACAGGGTTGGGAGATGGCTACACCTTC.

The rearrangement uses TRBV6-5 and TRBJ1-2; 9 positions agree with TRBD1. The CDR3 sequence is 14 residues long. Germline CDR1 reads MNHEY; CDR2 reads SVGAGI. The ends lost 5 bases at V and 3 bases at J; junction bases unmatched: 4. The CDR3 sequence: CASSPRTGDYGYTF. In DNA form, the CDR3 reads TGTGCCAGCAGTCCGAGGACAGGGGACTATGGCTACACCTTC.